Listed here is a single T cell receptor beta chain. The sample belongs to a study of blood T cell repertoires in COVID-19. Living in under 30 US areas, the participants were between about 18 and 95 years of age. Repertoires were generated with immunoSEQ multiplex PCR, while TCRdb's copy carries only in-frame clones and drops some. The sample lists 250,000 or so clones, 75% to 90% occurring once. Specimen: PBMCs or T cells enriched from blood (not recorded which). The receptor was derived from a woman aged 40 to 49 who had been exposed to COVID-19.

CDR3 in amino acids: CASSQAGQGKGGYTF. The CDR3 DNA follows: TGCGCCAGCAGCCAGGCAGGACAGGGTAAGGGAGGCTACACCTTC. The V and J genes are TRBV4-3 and TRBJ1-2, with 8 nucleotides matching TRBD1. Germline CDR1 reads LGHNA; CDR2 reads YSLEER. Unmatched junction bases numbered 11, after V lost 3 bases and J lost 8 bases. This CDR3 region has 15 residues.